The rows below give T cell receptor beta chains drawn from one sample of a study of blood T cell repertoires in COVID-19. Repertoires were generated with immunoSEQ multiplex PCR, while TCRdb's copy carries only in-frame clones and drops some. The sample has around 430,000 clones, 88% seen once. Sequencing input: peripheral blood. The receptors originated from a woman in her forties or fifties with COVID-19, enrolled during active disease. Both conserved end residues are part of each CDR3. D genes are given only for firm matches. The size of a clone is reported for some rows only, either as once, few or many, or as a class for expanded clones.

CASSVQMGQSVYGYTF	TGTGCCAGTAGTGTCCAGATGGGACAGTCCGTCTATGGCTACACCTTC	TRBV19	TRBJ1-2	TRBD1	.	16
CASSQRQGGSPLHF	TGTGCCAGCAGTCAAAGGCAGGGGGGTTCACCCCTCCACTTT	TRBV3-1/TRBV3-2	TRBJ1-6	TRBD1	.	14
CASSLDRANTIYF	TGTGCCAGCAGCTTAGACAGGGCAAACACCATATATTTT	TRBV5-4	TRBJ1-3	TRBD1	.	13
CTSSHLSGGPDTQYF	TGCACCAGCAGCCACCTTAGCGGGGGGCCAGATACGCAGTATTTT	TRBV1	TRBJ2-3	.	.	15
CASSLEGMSSGNTIYF	TGCGCCAGCAGCTTGGAGGGGATGAGTTCTGGAAACACCATATATTTT	TRBV5-1	TRBJ1-3	.	.	16
CASSVEEQQEGNQPQHF	TGTGCCAGCAGCGTAGAGGAACAACAGGAAGGCAATCAGCCCCAGCATTTT	TRBV9	TRBJ1-5	.	.	17
CASAKQGPLNSPLHF	TGTGCCAGCGCAAAACAGGGACCCCTTAATTCACCCCTCCACTTT	TRBV6-5	TRBJ1-6	.	.	15
CASSLHGSGNTIYF	TGTGCCAGCAGCTTACACGGTTCTGGAAACACCATATATTTT	TRBV11-1	TRBJ1-3	.	once	14
CASSEATDRAPYSNQPQHF	TGTGCCAGCAGTGAAGCTACGGACAGGGCTCCCTATAGCAATCAGCCCCAGCATTTT	TRBV6-1	TRBJ1-5	TRBD1	.	19
CASSSTSQGWSNQPQHF	TGTGCCAGCAGCTCTACCTCACAGGGTTGGAGCAATCAGCCCCAGCATTTT	TRBV5-6	TRBJ1-5	.	.	17
CASSPLGQDAEAFF	TGTGCCAGCAGCCCCCTGGGACAGGACGCTGAAGCTTTCTTT	TRBV11-2	TRBJ1-1	TRBD1	.	14
CAWSLGTGFYEQYF	TGTGCCTGGAGTTTAGGGACAGGGTTTTACGAGCAGTACTTC	TRBV30	TRBJ2-7	TRBD1	.	14
CASGLVGGTEAFF	TGTGCTAGTGGTTTGGTAGGAGGGACTGAAGCTTTCTTT	TRBV12-5	TRBJ1-1	.	.	13
CAISEFAGTGMDEQFF	TGTGCCATCAGTGAGTTTGCCGGGACAGGGATGGATGAGCAGTTCTTC	TRBV10-3	TRBJ2-1	TRBD1	.	16
CASTLSGGAGANVLTF	TGCGCCAGCACCCTAAGCGGGGGGGCTGGGGCCAACGTCCTGACTTTC	TRBV5-1	TRBJ2-6	TRBD2	.	16
CASSLVGDFYGYTF	TGTGCCAGCAGCTTAGTTGGGGACTTCTATGGCTACACCTTC	TRBV7-2	TRBJ1-2	.	.	14
CASLTGEGSPLHF	TGTGCTTCCCTGACAGGGGAGGGGTCACCCCTCCACTTT	TRBV6-5	TRBJ1-6	TRBD1	.	13
CASSLRQGASSYNSPLHF	TGTGCCAGCAGTTTACGGCAGGGGGCTAGCTCCTATAATTCACCCCTCCACTTT	TRBV27	TRBJ1-6	TRBD1	.	18
CASGRGGNQPQHF	TGTGCCAGCGGGCGAGGGGGAAATCAGCCCCAGCATTTT	TRBV6-5	TRBJ1-5	.	.	13
CASSLAGGQNEQFF	TGTGCCAGCAGCTTAGCGGGGGGGCAAAATGAGCAGTTCTTC	TRBV14	TRBJ2-1	TRBD2	.	14
CAFDPPGGAWEYEQYF	TGTGCCTTCGACCCGCCGGGGGGCGCATGGGAGTACGAGCAGTACTTC	TRBV21-1	TRBJ2-7	.	.	16
CASSRRRGSTDTQYF	TGTGCCAGCAGCCGACGTCGGGGGAGCACAGATACGCAGTATTTT	TRBV11-3	TRBJ2-3	.	.	15
CASSPRQLYGYTF	TGTGCCAGCAGCCCCAGACAGTTATATGGCTACACCTTC	TRBV5-5	TRBJ1-2	.	.	13
CASKGQGTNTIYF	TGTGCCAGCAAAGGACAGGGGACAAACACCATATATTTT	TRBV28	TRBJ1-3	TRBD1	.	13
CAWRDRSTGELFF	TGTGCCTGGAGGGACAGGTCCACCGGGGAGCTGTTTTTT	TRBV30	TRBJ2-2	TRBD1	.	13
CASGLAGVETQYF	TGTGCTAGTGGTTTAGCGGGGGTTGAGACCCAGTACTTC	TRBV12-5	TRBJ2-5	TRBD2	once	13
CSVEDGSGDEQYF	TGCAGCGTTGAAGATGGGTCGGGGGACGAGCAGTACTTC	TRBV29-1	TRBJ2-7	.	.	13
CASSLTGGSNQPQHF	TGTGCCAGCAGCTTAACCGGGGGTAGCAATCAGCCCCAGCATTTT	TRBV11-1	TRBJ1-5	.	.	15
CASRQDYTGELFF	TGTGCCAGCAGGCAAGACTACACCGGGGAGCTGTTTTTT	TRBV12-3/TRBV12-4	TRBJ2-2	.	few	13
CASHQGDRSYEQYF	TGCGCCAGCCACCAGGGGGACAGGAGCTACGAGCAGTACTTC	TRBV5-1	TRBJ2-7	TRBD1	.	14
CASIRLQNTEAFF	TGTGCCAGCATCAGACTGCAGAACACTGAAGCTTTCTTT	TRBV6-5	TRBJ1-1	.	.	13
CASSPLFAGMGTEAFF	TGTGCCAGCAGCCCTCTCTTTGCGGGTATGGGCACTGAAGCTTTCTTT	TRBV14	TRBJ1-1	.	once	16
CASSWDSQSSYNEQFF	TGCGCCAGCAGCTGGGACAGTCAGAGCTCCTACAATGAGCAGTTCTTC	TRBV5-1	TRBJ2-1	TRBD1	.	16
CAWSREGSARGEKLFF	TGTGCCTGGAGTAGGGAGGGAAGCGCCCGGGGGGAAAAACTGTTTTTT	TRBV30	TRBJ1-4	.	.	16
CASSKKGQGPMEKLFF	TGTGCCAGCAGCAAAAAAGGACAGGGCCCTATGGAAAAACTGTTTTTT	TRBV21-1	TRBJ1-4	.	.	16
CASSLDGGTEAFF	TGTGCCAGCAGTTTGGACGGGGGCACTGAAGCTTTCTTT	TRBV28	TRBJ1-1	.	.	13
CASSLQGKYSNQPQHF	TGTGCCAGCAGCCTGCAGGGGAAGTATAGCAATCAGCCCCAGCATTTT	TRBV7-8	TRBJ1-5	.	.	16
CASSAGGEGGYTF	TGTGCCAGCAGCGCCGGCGGGGAGGGCGGCTACACCTTC	TRBV7-9	TRBJ1-2	.	.	13
CASSVTGTSAFYEQYF	TGTGCCAGCAGCGTCACGGGGACTAGCGCATTCTACGAGCAGTACTTC	TRBV9	TRBJ2-7	TRBD2	.	16
CSARTDYGYTF	TGCAGTGCTAGGACAGATTATGGCTACACCTTC	TRBV20-1	TRBJ1-2	.	.	11